The present entry profiles one T cell receptor (beta chain) with its context. Its antigen is not known. Deletions cut 8 bases from V and 3 bases from J, with 14 bases between. The germline V gene encodes CDR1 SNHLY and CDR2 FYNNEI. This CDR3 spans 13 amino acids. The PCR employed 60 Vbeta primers together with 13 Jbeta primers. Sequencing used immunoSEQ multiplex PCR; TCRdb keeps in-frame clones, though not all of them. This sample has roughly 150,000 clones, with under 85% found just once. These data originate in a study of cytomegalovirus exposure and HLA in healthy donors. Study-wide results and limits: Specific recognition of CMV antigens was confirmed in vitro for a few chains (all CMV-associated). An Asian-associated ancestry cluster reportedly showed fewer N-insertions than the roughly 700-donor mean in a later analysis. Researchers reported in a later analysis that a missense DCLRE1C variant was tied to TCR beta V- and J-gene trimming.

Sequenced material: PBMCs. This clonotype was sampled from a woman between 18 and 29 years old in good health and CMV-seropositive. The J gene is TRBJ2-7, the V gene TRBV2; a weak D match, TRBD2 (7 bases). The CDR3 loop reads CASSPGGLYEQYF. In DNA form, the CDR3 reads TGTGCCAGCTCCCCCGGGGGGCTCTACGAGCAGTACTTC.